These T cell receptor beta chains were read from a single sample in a study of T cells in localized non-small cell lung cancer. Clones were sequenced by immunoSEQ multiplex PCR, and TCRdb holds only the in-frame ones, with some missing. This table has fewer than 95,000 clones, more than 75% appearing once. The source material was PBMCs, sampled before any cancer treatment. The receptors derive from a woman aged 40-70 years with stage II squamous cell lung carcinoma. Both conserved end residues are part of each CDR3. The order of the fields is D gene, V gene, clone size, J gene, CDR3 DNA, CDR3 protein. The D gene is left open where the match is weak. Clone size is shown for a subset of rows, as once, few, many or a class of expanded clone.

>TRBD1|TRBV28|once|TRBJ1-5
TGTGCCAGCAGTTCCCGGGACAGGGACGATCAGCCCCAGCATTTT
CASSSRDRDDQPQHF
>TRBD2|TRBV5-6|-|TRBJ2-5
TGTGCCAGCAGCAAGGGACTAGCGCACCAAGAGACCCAGTACTTC
CASSKGLAHQETQYF
>TRBD2|TRBV10-3|-|TRBJ2-1
TGTGCCATCAGTGAGCGGGGGGATTACAATGAGCAGTTCTTC
CAISERGDYNEQFF
>-|TRBV28|-|TRBJ1-4
TGTGCCAGCAGGCCGACGGGGGAGAATGAAAAACTGTTTTTT
CASRPTGENEKLFF
>-|TRBV14|-|TRBJ2-1
TGTGCCAGCAGCCACAGGGACCGTAAAAGTGAGCAGTTCTTC
CASSHRDRKSEQFF
>TRBD1|TRBV5-1|once|TRBJ1-1
TGCGCCAGCAGCAAAACCGGGACAGGGAACACTGAAGCTTTCTTT
CASSKTGTGNTEAFF
>-|TRBV14|-|TRBJ2-2
TGTGCCAGCAGCCCGGGACAACACACCGGGGAGCTGTTTTTT
CASSPGQHTGELFF
>-|TRBV12-5|-|TRBJ2-6
TGTGCTAGTGGTTTGGTTACTGGATTTCAATTCTCTGGGGCCAACGTCCTGACTTTC
CASGLVTGFQFSGANVLTF
>-|TRBV6-1|once|TRBJ2-7
TGTGCCAGCAGTGACCGAGGCTACGCCTACGAGCAGTACTTC
CASSDRGYAYEQYF
>TRBD1|TRBV29-1|few|TRBJ1-4
TGCAGCTGCCGAACCGGGACAGTGGGTGAAAAACTGTTTTTT
CSCRTGTVGEKLFF
>-|TRBV29-1|-|TRBJ1-1
TGCAGCGTTGCGGTAGACACTGAAGCTTTCTTT
CSVAVDTEAFF
>TRBD1|TRBV6-4|-|TRBJ2-7
TGTGCCAGCAGCTCGGGACAGGGGGTTATCGAGCAGTACTTC
CASSSGQGVIEQYF
>TRBD2|TRBV28|-|TRBJ2-7
TGTGCCAGCACCCTCCTAGCGGGGGCATACGAGCAGTACTTC
CASTLLAGAYEQYF
>TRBD1|TRBV6-6|-|TRBJ1-4
TGTGCCAGCAGTTGGGACAGGGGTTCCTATGAAAAACTGTTTTTT
CASSWDRGSYEKLFF
>-|TRBV6-5|-|TRBJ2-2
TGTGCCAGCAGTTACGGCTTTAATAGCAACACCGGGGAGCTGTTTTTT
CASSYGFNSNTGELFF
>TRBD1|TRBV6-1|-|TRBJ1-4
TGTGCCAGCACCCGAGGACAGGGGGGGGGTGAAAAACTGTTTTTT
CASTRGQGGGEKLFF
>-|TRBV7-2|-|TRBJ1-2
TGTGCCAGCAGCCTTTCCATAGGCGGCTACACCTTC
CASSLSIGGYTF
>-|TRBV6-5|-|TRBJ2-3
TGTGCCAGCAGTTACGGGGCAGGACCTACAGATACGCAGTATTTT
CASSYGAGPTDTQYF
>-|TRBV2|-|TRBJ1-5
TGTGCCAGCAAACCCTTTGGAACAGAGAATCAGCCCCAGCATTTT
CASKPFGTENQPQHF
>-|TRBV15|-|TRBJ2-5
TGTGCCACCAGCAGAGATCCCCGAGCAGGCGAGACCCAGTACTTC
CATSRDPRAGETQYF
>-|TRBV19|-|TRBJ1-2
TGTGCCAGTAGCCCGACAGGATCCAACTATGGCTACACCTTC
CASSPTGSNYGYTF
>-|TRBV10-3|-|TRBJ2-7
TGTGCCATCAGGAGAATCAGGGAGCTGTACGAGCAGTACTTC
CAIRRIRELYEQYF
>-|TRBV7-8|-|TRBJ1-4
TGTGCCAGCAGCGGCCCATTGGGCGAAAAACTGTTTTTT
CASSGPLGEKLFF
>-|TRBV4-2|once|TRBJ2-3
TGTGCCAGCAGCCAAGCACAGAGCGGTTCTAGCACAGATACGCAGTATTTT
CASSQAQSGSSTDTQYF
>-|TRBV27|once|TRBJ1-5
TGTGCCAGCAGTTTGAAAGGGGTAAGCAATCAGCCCCAGCATTTT
CASSLKGVSNQPQHF
>TRBD2|TRBV6-5|-|TRBJ2-2
TGTGCCAGCAGTCCTCGCAGCGGGGCGGGGGGGGAGCTGTTTTTT
CASSPRSGAGGELFF
>-|TRBV5-1|-|TRBJ1-1
TGCGCCAGCAGCTTGGGTCCTGACAATAACGCTGAAGCTTTCTTT
CASSLGPDNNAEAFF